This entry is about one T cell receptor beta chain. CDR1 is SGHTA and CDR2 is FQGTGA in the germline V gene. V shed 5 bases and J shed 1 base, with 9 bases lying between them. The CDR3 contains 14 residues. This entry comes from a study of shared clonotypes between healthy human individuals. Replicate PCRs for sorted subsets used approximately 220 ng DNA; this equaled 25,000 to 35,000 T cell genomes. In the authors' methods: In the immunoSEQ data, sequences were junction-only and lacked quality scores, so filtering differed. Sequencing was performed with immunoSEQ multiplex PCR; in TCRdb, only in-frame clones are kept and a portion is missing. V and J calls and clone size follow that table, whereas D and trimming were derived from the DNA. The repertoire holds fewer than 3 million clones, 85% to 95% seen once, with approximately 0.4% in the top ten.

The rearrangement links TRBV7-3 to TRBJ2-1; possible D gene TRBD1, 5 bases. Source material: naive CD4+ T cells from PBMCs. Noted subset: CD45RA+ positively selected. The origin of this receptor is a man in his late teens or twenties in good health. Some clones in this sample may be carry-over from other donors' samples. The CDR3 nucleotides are TGTGCCAGCAGCCAGGCAGGGTCCTACAATGAGCAGTTCTTC. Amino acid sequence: CASSQAGSYNEQFF.